This T cell receptor (beta chain) was sequenced in a study of response to subunit inactivated influenza vaccine. Study-level results: There was a suggestion from the authors that each seasonal influenza vaccination recruits few new T cells.

TCRdb passed the RT-PCR reads through MiXCR, listing each CDR3 protein once. In the table there are a few hundred thousand distinct CDR3 sequences, about 15% of which are singletons. To note about this clonotype: Its target is not known.

Germline loops: CDR1 SEHNR, CDR2 FQNEAQ (reference sequence). The CDR3 has 15 residues. The ends were cut back, 5 bases at V and 7 bases at J, with 20 bases in the middle. This chain connects TRBV7-9 to TRBJ2-5; D perhaps matches TRBD2 (5 bases). Sequenced here: PBMCs from blood, sampled less than 13 days after vaccination. The TCR sequence derives from a man in his fifties who received an inactivated influenza vaccine. CDR3 coding DNA: TGTGCCAGCAGCCCGAGTAGTGGACTGGCGAGGACCCAGTACTTC. Protein product: CASSPSSGLARTQYF.